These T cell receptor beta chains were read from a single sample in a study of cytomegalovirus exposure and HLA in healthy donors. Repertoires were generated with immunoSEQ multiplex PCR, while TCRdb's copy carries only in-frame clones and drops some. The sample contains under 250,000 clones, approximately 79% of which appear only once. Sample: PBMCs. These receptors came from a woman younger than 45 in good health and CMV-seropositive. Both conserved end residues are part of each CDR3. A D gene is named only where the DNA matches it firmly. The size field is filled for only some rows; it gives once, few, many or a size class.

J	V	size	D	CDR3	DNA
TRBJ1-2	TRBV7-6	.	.	CASSLRDGQYGYTF	TGTGCCAGCAGCCTCAGGGACGGACAGTATGGCTACACCTTC
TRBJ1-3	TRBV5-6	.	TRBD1	CASSSSGGSGNTIYF	TGTGCCAGCAGCTCTTCAGGGGGCTCTGGAAACACCATATATTTT
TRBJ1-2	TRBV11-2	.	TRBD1	CASRSLQGVNYGYTF	TGTGCCAGCAGATCGTTACAGGGGGTTAACTATGGCTACACCTTC
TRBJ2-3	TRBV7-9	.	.	CASSSYSSDSTDTQYF	TGTGCCAGCAGCTCCTATTCTAGCGACAGCACAGATACGCAGTATTTT
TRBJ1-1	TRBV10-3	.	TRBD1	CAIRGQGDTEAFF	TGTGCCATCAGGGGACAGGGAGACACTGAAGCTTTCTTT
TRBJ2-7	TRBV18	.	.	CASSTRQEDHSYEQYF	TGTGCCAGCTCAACGCGACAGGAAGACCACTCCTACGAGCAGTACTTC
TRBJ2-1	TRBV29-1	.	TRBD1	CSVEEIDRGLVDEQFF	TGCAGCGTTGAGGAAATAGACAGGGGGCTTGTGGATGAGCAGTTCTTC
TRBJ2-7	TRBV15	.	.	CATSSMREQYF	TGTGCCACCAGCAGTATGAGAGAGCAGTACTTC
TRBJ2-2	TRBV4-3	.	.	CASSQDQGIGELFF	TGCGCCAGCAGCCAAGATCAGGGGATCGGGGAGCTGTTTTTT
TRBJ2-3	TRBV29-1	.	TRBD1	CSVVRGQDTQYF	TGCAGCGTTGTCAGGGGGCAAGATACGCAGTATTTT
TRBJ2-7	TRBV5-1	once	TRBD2	CASSLLAGGPSEQYF	TGCGCCAGCAGCTTACTAGCGGGAGGGCCAAGCGAGCAGTACTTC
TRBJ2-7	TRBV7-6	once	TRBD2	CASSPSSGSYEQYF	TGTGCCAGCAGCCCTAGTAGCGGGAGCTACGAGCAGTACTTC
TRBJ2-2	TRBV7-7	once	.	CASSLETGGGELFF	TGTGCCAGCAGCCTAGAAACCGGGGGCGGGGAGCTGTTTTTT
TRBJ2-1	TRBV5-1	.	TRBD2	CASSFTSGGSYNEQFF	TGCGCCAGCAGCTTCACTAGCGGGGGATCCTACAATGAGCAGTTCTTC
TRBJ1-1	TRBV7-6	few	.	CASSAGWDTEAFF	TGTGCCAGCAGCGCAGGGTGGGACACTGAAGCTTTCTTT
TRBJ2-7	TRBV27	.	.	CASSLFGESGEQYF	TGTGCCAGCAGTTTATTCGGGGAGTCGGGCGAGCAGTACTTC
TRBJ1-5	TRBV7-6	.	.	CASSLAYGQPQHF	TGTGCCAGCAGCTTAGCGTACGGTCAGCCCCAGCATTTT
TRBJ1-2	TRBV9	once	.	CASSVGGEVGGFYGYTF	TGTGCCAGCAGCGTAGGGGGCGAGGTCGGAGGGTTCTATGGCTACACCTTC
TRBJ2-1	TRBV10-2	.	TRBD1	CASSDWDRADNEQFF	TGCGCCAGCAGTGATTGGGACAGGGCGGACAATGAGCAGTTCTTC
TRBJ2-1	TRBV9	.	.	CASSVDGLGEQFF	TGTGCCAGCAGCGTAGACGGGTTGGGTGAGCAGTTCTTC
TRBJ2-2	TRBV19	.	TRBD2	CASRLAGANTGELFF	TGTGCCAGTAGACTGGCGGGGGCGAACACCGGGGAGCTGTTTTTT
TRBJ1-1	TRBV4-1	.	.	CASSQGRVAFF	TGCGCCAGCAGCCAAGGCAGGGTTGCTTTCTTT
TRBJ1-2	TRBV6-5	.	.	CASTRGDYGYTF	TGTGCCAGCACCCGGGGGGACTATGGCTACACCTTC
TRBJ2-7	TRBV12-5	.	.	CASGRIQGIGYEQYF	TGTGCTAGTGGCCGGATACAGGGTATAGGGTACGAGCAGTACTTC
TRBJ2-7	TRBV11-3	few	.	CASSSVGTGSEYF	.
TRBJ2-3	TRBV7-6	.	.	CASRSRVASDTQYF	TGTGCCAGCAGATCCCGAGTAGCTTCAGATACGCAGTATTTT
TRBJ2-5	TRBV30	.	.	CAWSAKTQYF	TGTGCCTGGAGCGCTAAGACCCAGTACTTC
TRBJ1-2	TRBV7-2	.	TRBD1	CASSLVVQGAVNYGYTF	TGTGCCAGCAGCTTAGTTGTTCAGGGGGCTGTTAACTATGGCTACACCTTC
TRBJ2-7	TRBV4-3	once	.	CASSQDWQGSGYEQYF	TGCGCCAGCAGCCAAGATTGGCAGGGGTCGGGCTACGAGCAGTACTTC
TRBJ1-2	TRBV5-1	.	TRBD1	CASSFRGREYGYTF	TGCGCCAGCAGCTTTAGGGGGCGAGAATATGGCTACACCTTC
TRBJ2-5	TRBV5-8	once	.	CASTKDPGSGQETQYF	TGTGCCAGCACCAAAGACCCGGGAAGCGGTCAAGAGACCCAGTACTTC
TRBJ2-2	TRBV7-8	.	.	CASSLGRVAGELFF	TGTGCCAGCAGCTTAGGTCGGGTCGCCGGGGAGCTGTTTTTT
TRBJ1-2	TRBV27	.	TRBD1	CASSPGQLTYGYTF	TGTGCCAGCTCCCCGGGACAGCTAACCTATGGCTACACCTTC
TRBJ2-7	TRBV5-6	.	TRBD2	CASSSGGGQPNSYEQYF	TGTGCCAGCAGCTCTGGGGGGGGTCAGCCTAACTCCTACGAGCAGTACTTC
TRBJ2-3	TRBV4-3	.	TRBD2	CASSPRVAGGQGDTQYF	TGCGCCAGCAGCCCTCGGGTAGCGGGAGGTCAGGGAGATACGCAGTATTTT
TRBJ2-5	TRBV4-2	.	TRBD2	CASSQELAGSLETQYF	TGTGCCAGCAGCCAAGAGCTAGCGGGGAGTTTGGAGACCCAGTACTTC
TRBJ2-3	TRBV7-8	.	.	CASSLAAMLARADTQYF	TGTGCCAGCAGCTTAGCGGCTATGCTAGCGAGGGCAGATACGCAGTATTTT
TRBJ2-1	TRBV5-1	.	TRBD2	CASSSAGVGSYNEQFF	TGCGCCAGCAGCTCTGCGGGGGTAGGGTCCTACAATGAGCAGTTCTTC
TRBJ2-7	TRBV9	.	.	CASSVGVPGAYEQYF	TGTGCCAGCAGCGTAGGGGTCCCGGGGGCCTACGAGCAGTACTTC
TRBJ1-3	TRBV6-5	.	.	CASREGNTIYF	TGTGCCAGCAGAGAGGGAAACACCATATATTTT
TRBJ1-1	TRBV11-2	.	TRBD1	CASIGGQSLRAEAFF	TGTGCCAGCATCGGGGGACAGTCATTAAGGGCTGAAGCTTTCTTT
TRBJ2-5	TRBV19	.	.	CASSIGGSQETQYF	TGTGCCAGTAGTATAGGGGGCAGCCAAGAGACCCAGTACTTC
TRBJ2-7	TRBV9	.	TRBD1	CASSARGRDEQYF	TGTGCCAGCAGCGCCAGGGGGCGAGACGAGCAGTACTTC
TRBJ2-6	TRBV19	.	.	CATNPGSGANVLTF	TGTGCCACTAACCCAGGTTCTGGGGCCAACGTCCTGACTTTC
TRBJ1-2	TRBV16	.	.	CASSQQGYGYTF	TGTGCCAGCAGCCAGCAGGGCTATGGCTACACCTTC
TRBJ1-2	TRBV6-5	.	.	CASSRGANYGYTF	TGTGCCAGCAGCCGCGGGGCTAACTATGGCTACACCTTC
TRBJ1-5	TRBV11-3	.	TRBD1	CASSYRGGQPQHF	TGTGCCAGCAGCTACAGGGGAGGCCAGCCCCAGCATTTT
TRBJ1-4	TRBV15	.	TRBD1	CATSTRQGRNEKLFF	TGTGCCACCAGCACCCGACAGGGTCGGAATGAAAAACTGTTTTTT
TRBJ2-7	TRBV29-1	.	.	CSVAITGNEQYF	TGCAGCGTTGCGATAACAGGTAACGAGCAGTACTTC